The subject of this entry is one T cell receptor (beta chain). Per the original data handling: Using reference gene primer amplification, nucleated cell counts were estimated. Method: immunoSEQ multiplex PCR; TCRdb's copy keeps in-frame clones and lacks some. The V and J calls and the clone size are those of that table, but D and trimming were determined from the DNA. Of 100,000 to 150,000 clones listed, approximately 83% were seen once; the top ten hold about 9.6%. Trimming took off 10 bases at V and 4 bases at J, with 14 bases between the two ends. The CDR3 is made up of 13 amino acids. Germline V CDR1 and CDR2: ENHRY, SYGVKD. The sample belongs to a study of blood T cell repertoires in COVID-19. About the study: Collection of acute and convalescent COVID-19 samples took place in the United States, Italy and Spain.

This chain links TRBV10-3 with TRBJ1-3; D might be TRBD1 (6 bases). Input material: peripheral blood. The clonotype originates from a man between 35 and 55 years old with active or convalescent COVID-19. CDR3: CATQQGEGNTIYF. The CDR3 nucleotides read TGTGCCACCCAACAGGGAGAAGGAAACACCATATATTTT.